These 28 T cell receptor beta chains share one sample of origin, sequenced in a study of patients and donors after allogeneic stem cell transplantation. Each CDR3 protein gets one entry after TCRdb re-called the RT-PCR reads with MiXCR. The sample gives 920,000 or so distinct CDR3 sequences, about a sixth of which show up once; 6% is in the top ten. The sequenced sample consisted of blood, either unsorted or a sorted T cell fraction (not recorded which). Receptors were obtained from a human donor who was either an allogeneic HSCT recipient or a stem cell or donor lymphocyte infusion donor (not recorded which). It is not recorded whose cells these are; they may come from a transplant donor.

This clonotype was counted only a few times. The chain links TRBV5-1 to TRBJ2-1, with TRBD1 identical over 7 bases. Germline CDR1 SGHRS, CDR2 YFSETQ. Germline trimming cut 0 bases from V and 4 bases from J; bases unmatched to any gene: 10. This CDR3 has 17 residues. The CDR3 region is CASSLGVEGASYNEQFF. The CDR3 region has the DNA TGCGCCAGCAGCTTGGGGGTCGAGGGGGCTAGTTACAATGAGCAGTTCTTC.

This chain uses TRBV18 with TRBJ1-1; tentatively, D is TRBD1 (5 bases). The germline gives CDR1 KGHSH, CDR2 LQKENI. The CDR3 sequence is 14 residues long. Trimming took off 0 bases at V and 12 bases at J, with 17 bases between the two ends. DNA of the CDR3: TGTGCCAGCTCACCACCTGGGGCCATCCCTCACCCTTTCTTT. This sequence encodes CASSPPGAIPHPFF.

Many counts were recorded for this clonotype. V is TRBV12-3 or TRBV12-4 and J is TRBJ2-2; 7 nucleotides align to TRBD2. J was trimmed by 5 bases and V by 4 bases; bases with no gene match: 1. This CDR3 spans 13 amino acids. CDR3 amino acids: CASSWGGTGELFF. The CDR3 DNA follows: TGTGCCAGCAGTTGGGGGGGGACCGGGGAGCTGTTTTTT.

This clonotype was seen a handful of times. This chain joins TRBV3-1 and TRBJ2-6, with 8 bases lining up with TRBD1. Germline assignment: CDR1 LGHDT and CDR2 YNNKEL (reference sequence). The V gene end was trimmed by 6 bases and the J gene end by 0 bases; junction bases not matched to a gene: 10. The CDR3 spans 18 residues. The CDR3 loop reads CASSRYGQGYSGANVLTF. DNA for the CDR3: TGTGCCAGCAGTCGATATGGACAGGGCTACTCTGGGGCCAACGTCCTGACTTTC.

The sample holds a few counts of this clonotype. A read error may account for a junction end that differs from germline. The chain employs TRBV12-3 or TRBV12-4 and TRBJ2-3; tentative D call: TRBD2 (6 bases). The CDR3 is 15 residues long. The CDR3 protein is CATASAGPRTNTQYF. In DNA, the CDR3 is TGTGCCACAGCCTCGGCGGGACCCCGCACAAATACGCAGTATTTT.

This chain links TRBV7-9 with TRBJ1-1; 7 positions match TRBD1. V was pared by 6 bases and J by 6 bases, with 10 bases of the junction left unmatched. The CDR3 loop spans 14 amino acids. Germline V CDR1 and CDR2: SEHNR, FQNEAQ (reference sequence). CDR3 region: CASSLRDRPSEAFF. The CDR3 coding sequence is TGTGCCAGCAGTCTACGGGACAGACCTTCTGAAGCTTTCTTT.

In its sample, this clonotype was seen many times. The rearrangement joins TRBV7-2 to TRBJ2-5, with no clear D. CDR1 SGHTA and CDR2 FQGNSA come from the germline V gene. The CDR3 contains 12 residues. With 6 bases removed from V and 4 bases from J, the gap between germline ends came to 9 bases. The CDR3 protein is CASSLNVETQYF. CDR3 DNA sequence: TGTGCCAGCAGTTTAAACGTAGAGACCCAGTACTTC.

In its sample, this clonotype was seen many times. The chain carries TRBV20-1 and TRBJ1-1; no clear D. Germline values: CDR1 DFQATT, CDR2 SNEGSKA (reference sequence). The ends were cut back, 3 bases at V and 1 base at J, with 6 bases in the middle. The CDR3 sequence is 12 residues long. This CDR3 reads CSASVGNTEAFF. In DNA form, the CDR3 reads TGCAGTGCTAGCGTAGGGAACACTGAAGCTTTCTTT.

This clonotype has just a few counts. The V gene is TRBV5-1, the J gene TRBJ1-1, with 7 bases lining up with TRBD1. Looked up from germline, CDR1 is SGHRS and CDR2 is YFSETQ. V lost 0 bases and J lost 1; bases outside the gene matches: 3. The CDR3 contains 15 residues. CDR3 sequence: CASSLGDRKNTEAFF. The CDR3 nucleotides are TGCGCCAGCAGCTTGGGGGACAGAAAGAACACTGAAGCTTTCTTT.

The chain combines TRBV4-2 with TRBJ1-1; D uncertain. The ends were cut back, 1 base at V and 5 bases at J, with 8 bases in the middle. Germline V lookup: CDR1 LGHNA, CDR2 YNFKEQ. There are 13 residues in the CDR3. The CDR3 nucleotides are TGTGCCAGCAGCCAAGTGAGGGCAACTGAAGCTTTCTTT. Translated, it gives CASSQVRATEAFF.

V gene TRBV5-1 combines with J gene TRBJ1-1, with 9 bases matching TRBD1. Per the germline V gene, CDR1 is SGHRS and CDR2 is YFSETQ. CDR3 length equals 16 residues. The ends lost 4 bases at V and 11 bases at J; junction bases unmatched: 18. The CDR3 region has the DNA TGCGCCAGCAGCCAAGGACAGGGGATTAAAATCGCCAAGGCTTTCTTT. Translating gives CASSQGQGIKIAKAFF.

This clonotype was detected a few times. The chain employs TRBV29-1 and TRBJ2-1; TRBD2 aligns across 9 bases. Germline V CDR1 and CDR2: SQVTM, ANQGSEA. The J segment lost 10 bases and the V segment lost 4 bases, leaving 14 bases of the junction unmatched. This CDR3 spans 15 amino acids. CDR3 sequence (DNA): TGCAGCGTTGTGGGTCGGCTAGCGGGGATTGGAGAGCAGTTCTTC. It is translated as CSVVGRLAGIGEQFF.

The chain couples TRBV30 to TRBJ1-1, with 8 bases fitting TRBD1. The CDR3 consists of 12 residues. V lost 3 bases and J lost 8; bases outside the gene matches: 5. CDR1 GTSNPN and CDR2 SVGIG come from the germline V gene (reference sequence). The CDR3 reads CAWSPGGVEAFF. The CDR3 DNA is TGTGCCTGGAGCCCAGGGGGCGTAGAAGCTTTCTTT.

Only a few counts were recorded for this clonotype. The rearrangement links TRBV6-2 or TRBV6-3 to TRBJ2-3; 9 bases are shared with TRBD1. After removal of 7 bases from V and 2 bases from J, the junction contained 7 bases not matched to a gene. Germline assignment: CDR1 MNHEY and CDR2 SVGEGT. This CDR3 is built from 15 residues. Here the CDR3 reads CASKLQGASTDTQYF. The CDR3 DNA sequence: TGTGCCAGCAAGCTACAGGGGGCGTCCACAGATACGCAGTATTTT.

The chain has TRBV2 and TRBJ2-1; D is undetermined. The CDR3 runs to 17 residues. The ends were cut back, 2 bases at V and 5 bases at J, with 19 bases in the middle. Per germline, CDR1 SNHLY and CDR2 FYNNEI. The DNA of the CDR3 is TGTGCCAGCAGTGAATTGAGGACCCCAGGCATCAACAATGAGCAGTTCTTC. This sequence encodes CASSELRTPGINNEQFF.

The sample holds a few counts of this clonotype. The V and J genes are TRBV24-1 and TRBJ1-2; possible D gene TRBD1, 5 bases. V was shortened by 5 bases and J by 6 bases, with 15 bases between the two germline ends. The CDR3 consists of 14 residues. Germline CDR1 reads KGHDR; CDR2 reads SFDVKD. CDR3 coding DNA: TGTGCCACCAGTGGTCCGGGCAGGGACGATGGCTACACCTTC. This codes for CATSGPGRDDGYTF.

This clonotype was picked up a small number of times. The chain joins TRBV12-3 or TRBV12-4 to TRBJ1-1, with D uncertain. Trimming took 1 base from V and 8 from J, leaving 14 bases between them. The CDR3 totals 14 residues. CDR3 nucleotide sequence: TGTGCCAGCAGTTTAGTGGATGGGCGTAACGAAGCTTTCTTT. It codes for CASSLVDGRNEAFF.

This clonotype was seen more than once but under ten times. The chain employs TRBV24-1 and TRBJ1-2, with TRBD1 matching over 9 bases. Germline assignment: CDR1 KGHDR and CDR2 SFDVKD. The ends lost 0 bases at V and 2 bases at J; junction bases unmatched: 0. The CDR3 runs to 15 residues. The CDR3 DNA follows: TGTGCCACCAGTGATTTGGGGACAGGGAACTATGGCTACACCTTC. Its translation: CATSDLGTGNYGYTF.

Here the CDR3 DNA reads TGTGCCAGCAGCTCTAAACAGGGAGACTACGAGCAGTACTTC. Its translation: CASSSKQGDYEQYF. The rearrangement links TRBV7-2 to TRBJ2-7; perhaps TRBD1 as D (6 bases). Germline V gene data show CDR1 as SGHTA and CDR2 as FQGNSA. With 4 bases removed from V and 3 bases from J, the gap between germline ends came to 13 bases. The CDR3 contains 14 residues.

This rearrangement joins TRBV6-2 or TRBV6-3 to TRBJ1-2, with 7 positions matching TRBD1. Unmatched junction bases numbered 2, after V lost 8 bases and J lost 2 bases. The CDR3 runs to 12 residues. Germline V gene sequence: CDR1 MNHEY, CDR2 SVGEGT. CDR3: CASRQGNYGYTF. The CDR3 region has the DNA TGTGCCAGCCGACAGGGAAACTATGGCTACACCTTC.

The CDR3 is CAWSVGAGGTDTQYF. CDR3 coding DNA: TGTGCCTGGAGTGTGGGGGCTGGCGGCACAGATACGCAGTATTTT. The chain employs TRBV30 and TRBJ2-3; TRBD1 is a possible D gene (6 bases). Looked up from germline, CDR1 is GTSNPN and CDR2 is SVGIG (reference sequence). V dropped 0 bases and J dropped 1 base, with 11 bases sitting between them. This CDR3 is 15 amino acids long.

This clonotype was seen more than once but under ten times. V gene TRBV2 combines with J gene TRBJ2-7; D is unclear. CDR1 and CDR2 (germline): SNHLY, FYNNEI. Trimming stripped 7 bases from V and 3 bases from J, with 10 bases between. This CDR3 has 12 amino acids. In DNA, the CDR3 is TGTGCCAGCACCTTAGTTAGCTACGAGCAGTACTTC. It specifies CASTLVSYEQYF.

The gene calls are TRBV5-1 and TRBJ2-7; D call uncertain. CDR1 SGHRS and CDR2 YFSETQ come from the germline V gene. Trimming stripped 4 bases from V and 0 bases from J, with 11 bases between. The CDR3 has 14 amino acids. The CDR3 DNA sequence: TGCGCCAGCAGCCGAGGCCGCAGCTCCTACGAGCAGTACTTC. The encoded protein is CASSRGRSSYEQYF.

The genes are TRBV15 and TRBJ1-6; possibly TRBD1 for D (6 bases). This CDR3 comprises 16 residues. Germline values: CDR1 LNHNV, CDR2 YYDKDF (reference sequence). The V end lost 4 bases, the J end lost 7 bases, and 17 bases lay between the germline ends. The CDR3 bases are TGTGCCACCAGCAAAGTGGGGTTTAGGGGGAATTCACCCCTCCACTTT. The encoded protein is CATSKVGFRGNSPLHF.

This clonotype was counted a few times. This chain joins TRBV20-1 and TRBJ2-1; 9 positions agree with TRBD2. V was pared by 2 bases and J by 3 bases, with 5 bases of the junction left unmatched. Per the germline V gene, CDR1 is DFQATT and CDR2 is SNEGSKA (reference sequence). The CDR3 covers 15 residues. CDR3 protein: CSARLAGVLYNEQFF. The CDR3, as DNA: TGCAGTGCTAGATTAGCGGGAGTTCTCTACAATGAGCAGTTCTTC.

V gene TRBV28 combines with J gene TRBJ2-7, with 8 positions matching TRBD1. V was pared by 11 bases and J by 2 bases, with 8 bases of the junction left unmatched. The CDR3 is 13 amino acids. Per germline, CDR1 MDHEN and CDR2 SYDVKM. The CDR3 region has the DNA TGTGCCGGACACCGGGACAGGACCTACGAGCAGTACTTC. Translation gives CAGHRDRTYEQYF.

This clonotype has at least ten counts. V is TRBV5-1 and J is TRBJ2-7, with 7 bases matching TRBD1. CDR1 and CDR2 (germline): SGHRS, YFSETQ. CDR3 length: 14 residues. V lost 4 bases and J lost 12; bases outside the gene matches: 16. CDR3 in amino acids: CASSTLDMTGKMYF. The CDR3 DNA follows: TGCGCCAGCAGCACCTTAGACATGACAGGGAAGATGTACTTC.

This clonotype was detected only a few times. This chain links TRBV7-8 with TRBJ2-1; the match to TRBD2 covers 15 bases. Germline CDR1 reads SGHVS; CDR2 reads FQNEAQ. The length of the CDR3 is 16 residues. The V and J ends lost 5 bases and 7 bases, in that order; junction bases with no gene match: 6. DNA for the CDR3: TGTGCCAGCAGCGCACAAGGGACTAGCGGGAGGAATGAGCAGTTCTTC. Protein sequence: CASSAQGTSGRNEQFF. The full variable domain, completed using reference TRBV7-8 and TRBJ2-1, is GAGVSQSPRYKVAKRGQDVALRCDPISGHVSLFWYQQALGQGPEFLTYFQNEAQLDKSGLPSDRFFAERPEGSVSTLKIQRTQQEDSAVYLCASSAQGTSGRNEQFFGPGTRLTVL.